The sequence of this T cell receptor (beta chain) was determined in a study of T cell responses to AZD1222 COVID-19 vaccine. Sequencing was performed with immunoSEQ multiplex PCR; in TCRdb, only in-frame clones are kept and a portion is missing. This sample yields under 70,000 clones, of which 70% to 90% are seen a single time; 13% to 15% belongs to the top ten. Broader study findings: Per reports, nearly half of all spike-specific TCRs target regions that are unmutated in variants. Among vaccine-associated CD4 TCRs, coverage spanned spike, with dominance at 160-218 and 743-854.

The trim removed 4 bases at V and 4 bases at J, leaving 9 bases unmatched. This CDR3 has 15 amino acids. Germline CDR1 and CDR2: LNHDA and SQIVND (reference sequence). Concerning this clone itself: Its specificity is unknown.

The clonotype originates from an adult who received the AZD1222 COVID-19 vaccine. The rearrangement joins TRBV19 to TRBJ1-2; TRBD1 aligns across 7 bases. Specimen: peripheral blood, collected 28 days after the second AZD1222 dose. For the CDR3, the DNA is TGTGCCAGTAGTAAGGCCCCTCAGGGGGGCTATGGCTACACCTTC. This codes for CASSKAPQGGYGYTF.